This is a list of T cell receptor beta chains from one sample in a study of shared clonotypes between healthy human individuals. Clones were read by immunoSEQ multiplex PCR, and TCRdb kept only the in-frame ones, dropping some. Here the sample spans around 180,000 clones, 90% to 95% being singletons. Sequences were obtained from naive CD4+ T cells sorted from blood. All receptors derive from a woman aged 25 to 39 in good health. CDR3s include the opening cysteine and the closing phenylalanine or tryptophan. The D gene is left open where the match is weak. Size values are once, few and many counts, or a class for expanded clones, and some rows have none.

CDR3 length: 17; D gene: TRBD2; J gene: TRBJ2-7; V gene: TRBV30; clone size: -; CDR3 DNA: TGTGCCTGGTCCCGAGGGACGACTAGCGGGAGAACCTACGAGCAGTACTTC; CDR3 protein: CAWSRGTTSGRTYEQYF
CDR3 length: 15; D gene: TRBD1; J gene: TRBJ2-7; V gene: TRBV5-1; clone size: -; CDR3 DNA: TGCGCCAGCAGGGAATGGACAGGGGGAACCTACGAGCAGTACTTC; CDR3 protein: CASREWTGGTYEQYF
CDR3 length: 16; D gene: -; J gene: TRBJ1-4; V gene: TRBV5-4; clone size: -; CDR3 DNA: TGTGCCAGCAGCTTGTGGGGAACAGGGATAAAAGAAAAACTGTTTTTT; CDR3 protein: CASSLWGTGIKEKLFF
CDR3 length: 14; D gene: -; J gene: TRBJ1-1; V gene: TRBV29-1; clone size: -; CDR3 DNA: TGCAGCGTTTGTTCAGGGGCGTCGGACACTGAAGCTTTCTTT; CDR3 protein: CSVCSGASDTEAFF
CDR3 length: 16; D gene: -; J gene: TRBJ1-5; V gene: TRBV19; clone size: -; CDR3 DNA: TGTGCCAGTAGTATAGGAGTGGGGAAGGGCAATCAGCCCCAGCATTTT; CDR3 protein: CASSIGVGKGNQPQHF
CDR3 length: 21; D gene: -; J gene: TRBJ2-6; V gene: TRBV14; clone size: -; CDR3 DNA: TGTGCCAGCAGCCAATGGGGGAACAGGAGACTCCCCATCTCTGGGGCCAACGTCCTGACTTTC; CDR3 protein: CASSQWGNRRLPISGANVLTF
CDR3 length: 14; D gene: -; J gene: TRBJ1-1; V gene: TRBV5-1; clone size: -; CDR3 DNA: TGCGCCAGCAGCTTCGTACAGGGAAGCACTGAAGCTTTCTTT; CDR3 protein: CASSFVQGSTEAFF
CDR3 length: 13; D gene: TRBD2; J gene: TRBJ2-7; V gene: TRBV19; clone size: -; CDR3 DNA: TGTGCCAGTAGGGCTAGCGGACTCTACGAGCAGTACTTC; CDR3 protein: CASRASGLYEQYF
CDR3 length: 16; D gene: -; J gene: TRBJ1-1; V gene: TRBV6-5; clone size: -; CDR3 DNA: TGTGCCAGCAGTTACAAGAGGACGGCAATGAACACTGAAGCTTTCTTT; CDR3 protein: CASSYKRTAMNTEAFF
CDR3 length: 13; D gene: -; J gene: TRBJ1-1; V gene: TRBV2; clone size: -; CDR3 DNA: TGTGCCAGCAGTGACGAAGGTCGGAGTGAAGCTTTCTTT; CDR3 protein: CASSDEGRSEAFF
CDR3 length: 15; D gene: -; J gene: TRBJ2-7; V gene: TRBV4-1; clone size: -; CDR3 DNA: TGCGCCAGCAGCCTCGGCGGACCGGGGCCCTACGAGCAGTACTTC; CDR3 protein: CASSLGGPGPYEQYF
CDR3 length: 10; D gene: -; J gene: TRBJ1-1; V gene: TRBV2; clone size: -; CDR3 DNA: TGTGCCACTCGGGACACTGAAGCTTTCTTT; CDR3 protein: CATRDTEAFF
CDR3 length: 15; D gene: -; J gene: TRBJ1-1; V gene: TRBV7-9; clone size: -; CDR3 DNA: TGTGCCAGCAGCTGGGCACGGGGTCGGGGGACTGAAGCTTTCTTT; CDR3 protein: CASSWARGRGTEAFF
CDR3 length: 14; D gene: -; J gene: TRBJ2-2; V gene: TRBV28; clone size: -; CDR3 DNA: TGTGCCAGCAAAGGCGGGTCGCCGACCGGGGAGCTGTTTTTT; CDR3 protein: CASKGGSPTGELFF
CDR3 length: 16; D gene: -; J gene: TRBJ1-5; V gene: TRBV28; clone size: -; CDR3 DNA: TGTGCCAGCAGTTTATCAGGGATCGGGAGCAATCAGCCCCAGCATTTT; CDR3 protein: CASSLSGIGSNQPQHF
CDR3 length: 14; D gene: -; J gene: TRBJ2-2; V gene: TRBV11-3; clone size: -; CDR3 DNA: TGTGCCAGCAGCTCCCCAGCGGCGCACGGGGAGCTGTTTTTT; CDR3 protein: CASSSPAAHGELFF
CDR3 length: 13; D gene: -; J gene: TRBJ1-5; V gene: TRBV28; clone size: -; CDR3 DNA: TGTGCCAGCAGTTCCCCACCCTATCAGCCCCAGCATTTT; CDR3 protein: CASSSPPYQPQHF
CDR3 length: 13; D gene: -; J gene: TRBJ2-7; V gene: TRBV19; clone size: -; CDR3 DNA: TGTGCCAGTAGTAAGAGAGAAACCTACGAGCAGTACTTC; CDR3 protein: CASSKRETYEQYF
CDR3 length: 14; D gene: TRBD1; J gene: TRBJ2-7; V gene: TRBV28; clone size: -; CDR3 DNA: TGTGCCAGCAGTTTTGACAGGGGGCGCGCCGAGCAGTACTTC; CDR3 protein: CASSFDRGRAEQYF
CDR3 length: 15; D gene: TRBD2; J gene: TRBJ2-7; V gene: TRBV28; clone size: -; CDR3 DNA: TGTGCCAGCAGCAGACTAGCGGGAGGACGGGGGGAGCAGTACTTC; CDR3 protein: CASSRLAGGRGEQYF
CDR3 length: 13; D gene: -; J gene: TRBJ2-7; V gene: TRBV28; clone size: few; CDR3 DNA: TGTGCCAGCAGTTTCCAAAGCCTATACGAGCAGTACTTC; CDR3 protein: CASSFQSLYEQYF
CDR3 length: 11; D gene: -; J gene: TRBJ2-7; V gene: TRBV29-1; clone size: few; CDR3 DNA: TGCAGCGTTGGGCCCCCCTACGAGCAGTACTTC; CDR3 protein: CSVGPPYEQYF
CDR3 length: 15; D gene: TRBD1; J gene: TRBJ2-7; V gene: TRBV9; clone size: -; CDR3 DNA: TGTGCCAGCAGCCCCGGGACAGGGGGTTCGGGGGAGCAGTACTTC; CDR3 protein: CASSPGTGGSGEQYF
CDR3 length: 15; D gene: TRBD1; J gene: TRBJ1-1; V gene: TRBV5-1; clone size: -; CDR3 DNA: TGCGCCAGCAGCTTAGGGGGGACAGGGAAGCCTGAAGCTTTCTTT; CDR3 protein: CASSLGGTGKPEAFF
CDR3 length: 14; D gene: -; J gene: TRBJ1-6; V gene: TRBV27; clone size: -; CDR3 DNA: TGTGCCAGCAGTTTAATCGGGGGTAATTCACCCCTCCACTTT; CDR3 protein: CASSLIGGNSPLHF
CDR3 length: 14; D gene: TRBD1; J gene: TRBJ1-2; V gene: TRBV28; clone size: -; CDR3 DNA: TGTGCCAGCAGTTTATCGGCAGGGGGCTCTGGCTACACCTTC; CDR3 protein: CASSLSAGGSGYTF
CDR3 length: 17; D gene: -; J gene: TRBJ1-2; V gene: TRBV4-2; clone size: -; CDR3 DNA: TGTGCCAGCAGCCAAGATTACGGTGCCGGGGTAGGGAATGGCTACACCTTC; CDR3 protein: CASSQDYGAGVGNGYTF
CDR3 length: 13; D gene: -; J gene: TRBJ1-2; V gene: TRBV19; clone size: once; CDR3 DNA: TGTGCCAGTAGTTCCTGGGCGAACTATGGCTACACCTTC; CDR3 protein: CASSSWANYGYTF
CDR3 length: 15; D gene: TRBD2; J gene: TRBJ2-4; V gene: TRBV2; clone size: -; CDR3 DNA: TGTGCCAGCAGGAGACTAGCGGGAGCCAAAAACATTCAGTACTTC; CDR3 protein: CASRRLAGAKNIQYF
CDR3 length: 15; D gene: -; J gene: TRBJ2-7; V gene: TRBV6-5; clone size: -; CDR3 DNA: TGTGCCAGCAGTTACTCCTCCAGGCAATCCTACGAGCAGTACTTC; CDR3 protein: CASSYSSRQSYEQYF
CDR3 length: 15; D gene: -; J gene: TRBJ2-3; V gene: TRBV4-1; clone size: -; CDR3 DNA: TGCGCCAGCAGCCAAGATCGGGTTAGCCCAGATACGCAGTATTTT; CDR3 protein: CASSQDRVSPDTQYF
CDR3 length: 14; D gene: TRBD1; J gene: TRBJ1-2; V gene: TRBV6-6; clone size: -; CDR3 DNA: TGTGCCAGCAGTTGGGACAGGGCGAGATATGGCTACACCTTC; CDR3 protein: CASSWDRARYGYTF
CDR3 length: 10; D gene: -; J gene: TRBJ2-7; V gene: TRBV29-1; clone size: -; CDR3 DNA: TGCAGCGTCATACGGGGCGAGCAGTACTTC; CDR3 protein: CSVIRGEQYF
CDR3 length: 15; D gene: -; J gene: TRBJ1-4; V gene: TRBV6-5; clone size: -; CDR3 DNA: TGTGCCAGCAGTTCCCTTGGGGGGAAAAATGAAAAACTGTTTTTT; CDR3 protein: CASSSLGGKNEKLFF
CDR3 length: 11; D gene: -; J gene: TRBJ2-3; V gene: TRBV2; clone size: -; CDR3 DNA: TGTGCCAGCGGGGGGAAGGATACGCAGTATTTT; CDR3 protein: CASGGKDTQYF
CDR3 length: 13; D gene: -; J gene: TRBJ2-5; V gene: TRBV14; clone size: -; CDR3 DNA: TGTGCCAGCAGCCGGTCGGAGGTGGAGACCCAGTACTTC; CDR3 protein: CASSRSEVETQYF
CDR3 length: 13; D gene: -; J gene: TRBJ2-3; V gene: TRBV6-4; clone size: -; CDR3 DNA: TGTGCCAGCAGCCCACAACAGGGCGATACGCAGTATTTT; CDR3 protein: CASSPQQGDTQYF
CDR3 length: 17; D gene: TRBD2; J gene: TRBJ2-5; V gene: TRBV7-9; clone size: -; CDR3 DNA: TGTGCCAGCAGCTCACAACTTGGGACTAGGTGGCAAGAGACCCAGTACTTC; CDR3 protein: CASSSQLGTRWQETQYF
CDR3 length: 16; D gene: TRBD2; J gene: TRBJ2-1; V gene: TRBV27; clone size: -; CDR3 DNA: TGTGCCAGCAGTCGTAGCGGGAGAGGGTCCTACAATGAGCAGTTCTTC; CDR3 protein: CASSRSGRGSYNEQFF
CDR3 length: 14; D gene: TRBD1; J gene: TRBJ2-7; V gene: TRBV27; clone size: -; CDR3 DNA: TGTGCCAGCAGTACGGGACAGGGTTTTTACGAGCAGTACTTC; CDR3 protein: CASSTGQGFYEQYF
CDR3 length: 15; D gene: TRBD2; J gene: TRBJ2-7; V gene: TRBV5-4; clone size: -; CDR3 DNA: TGTGCCAGCAGCTTGGTGGCTAGCGGGAGCTACGAGCAGTACTTC; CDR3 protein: CASSLVASGSYEQYF